What follows is one T cell receptor (beta chain) and its context. Its antigen is unknown. Base qualities were left out, and no much larger clone turns up one base away. The method was the immunoSEQ multiplex PCR assay. TCRdb holds this immuneACCESS table with in-frame rearrangements only. Some clones are missing; in checked studies, unresolved V genes explain under half, and the rest has no known cause. For this sample the table gives just over 90,000 clones, of which more than 85% were detected only once. Around 1.3% of the sample comes from the top ten. The germline V gene provides CDR1 SGHVS and CDR2 FQNEAQ. Between the V and J ends, shortened by 1 base and 1 base respectively, the junction contains 7 bases. Including the terminal cysteine and phenylalanine, the CDR3 comprises 14 residues. The CDR3 DNA has 42 bases and is translated from base 1. This record belongs to a study of control samples from healthy donors and cancer patients (dated by TCRdb to 2020 to 2022).

This TCR derives from a woman aged 45-65 years in good health. The specimen sequenced was blood. Rearrangement joined TRBV7-8 to TRBJ1-1; matching of 5 bases hints at TRBD1 as the D gene. CDR3 region: CASSLDRRNTEAFF. The DNA sequence follows: TGTGCCAGCAGCTTAGACAGGAGGAACACTGAAGCTTTCTTT.